This entry lists 3 T cell receptor beta chains sequenced from one sample in a study of blood T cell repertoires in COVID-19. Some clones are missing from TCRdb's copy, which holds only in-frame ones; the method was immunoSEQ multiplex PCR. The table lists about 59,000 clones, around 84% of them singletons. The sample taken for sequencing was peripheral blood. The receptors shown here come from a man aged 60 to 75 with acute or convalescent COVID-19.

The chain couples TRBV7-8 to TRBJ1-5; 8 positions agree with TRBD1. The CDR3 sequence is 15 residues long. V was clipped by 5 bases and J by 7 bases; unmatched bases: 10. Germline lookup yields CDR1 SGHVS and CDR2 FQNEAQ. The CDR3 loop is CASSKQQGGAQPQHF. The CDR3 DNA follows: TGTGCCAGCAGCAAACAACAGGGGGGGGCCCAGCCCCAGCATTTT.

The rearrangement uses TRBV3-1 (or the pseudogene TRBV3-2) and TRBJ1-4; no firm D call. Trimming removed 3 bases from V and 3 bases from J, with 8 bases in between. The CDR3 length is 14 residues. Germline CDR1 LGHDT, CDR2 YNNKEL (reference sequence). The CDR3: CASSQRGSNEKLFF. As DNA, the CDR3 is TGTGCCAGCAGCCAGCGGGGATCTAATGAAAAACTGTTTTTT.

The chain employs TRBV27 and TRBJ1-5; D gene uncertain. The V end lost 3 bases, the J end lost 2 bases, and 8 bases lay between the germline ends. The germline V gene has CDR1 MNHEY and CDR2 SMNVEV (reference sequence). The CDR3 has 14 residues. CDR3 in amino acids: CASSLARGNQPQHF. The CDR3 region has the DNA TGTGCCAGCAGTTTGGCCCGGGGCAATCAGCCCCAGCATTTT.